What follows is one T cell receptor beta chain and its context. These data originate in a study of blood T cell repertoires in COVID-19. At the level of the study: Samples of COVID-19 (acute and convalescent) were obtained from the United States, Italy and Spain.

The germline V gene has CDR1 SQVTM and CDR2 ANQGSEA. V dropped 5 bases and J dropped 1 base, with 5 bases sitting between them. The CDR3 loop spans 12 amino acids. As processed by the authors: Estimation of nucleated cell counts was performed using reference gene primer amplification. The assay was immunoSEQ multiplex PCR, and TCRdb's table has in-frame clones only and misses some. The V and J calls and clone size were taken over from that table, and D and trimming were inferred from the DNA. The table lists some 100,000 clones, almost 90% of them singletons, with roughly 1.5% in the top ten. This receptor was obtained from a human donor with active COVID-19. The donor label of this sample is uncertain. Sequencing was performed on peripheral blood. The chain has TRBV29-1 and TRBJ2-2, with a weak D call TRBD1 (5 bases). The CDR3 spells CSVRGNTGELFF. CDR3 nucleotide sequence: TGCAGCGTTAGGGGGAACACCGGGGAGCTGTTTTTT.